Listed below are T cell receptor beta chains from one sample, sequenced in a study of Graves' ophthalmopathy and Graves' hyperthyroidism. TCRdb used MiXCR to reprocess the multiplex PCR reads, holding one entry per CDR3 protein. The sample lists some 370,000 distinct CDR3 sequences, about a sixth occurring once. Source material: peripheral blood. These receptors came from an adult woman with stable Graves' hyperthyroidism. The CDR3 runs from the conserved cysteine through the conserved F or W. A D gene is named only where the DNA matches it firmly. A row's size may be missing; if present it is once, few, many or a size class.

TRBJ1-5,TRBV19,-,many,CASSIAGQPQHF,TGTGCCAGTAGTATAGCCGGGCAGCCCCAGCATTTT
TRBJ2-7,TRBV20-1,TRBD1,-,CSARTGGNGYEQYF,TGCAGTGCTAGGACAGGGGGGAATGGGTACGAGCAGTACTTC
TRBJ1-3,TRBV10-3,-,many,CAISELRTSGNTIYF,TGTGCCATCAGTGAGCTGAGGACCTCTGGAAACACCATATATTTT
TRBJ1-3,TRBV30,-,many,CAWSGGTKQTGNTIYF,TGTGCCTGGAGTGGGGGGACAAAGCAAACTGGAAACACCATATATTTT
TRBJ2-6,TRBV28,-,many,CASKMSSAGANVLTF,TGTGCCAGCAAAATGTCCAGTGCCGGGGCCAACGTCCTGACTTTC
TRBJ2-2,TRBV24-1,-,many,CATSDSQGHTGELFF,TGTGCCACCAGTGATTCCCAGGGCCACACCGGGGAGCTGTTTTTT
TRBJ1-2,TRBV28,-,many,CASSLSRRYGYTF,TGTGCCAGCAGTTTATCCCGGCGCTATGGCTACACCTTC
TRBJ2-5,TRBV29-1,TRBD1,-,CSTDRVGETQYF,TGCAGCACCGACAGGGTAGGCGAGACCCAGTACTTC
TRBJ1-1,TRBV19,-,many,CASSTDRPNTEAFF,TGTGCCAGTAGCACAGACAGGCCGAACACTGAAGCTTTCTTT
TRBJ2-5,TRBV24-1,-,many,CATSDPTARGLNGETQYF,TGTGCCACCAGTGACCCCACCGCCCGGGGCTTAAATGGAGAGACCCAGTACTTC
TRBJ1-5,TRBV12-3/TRBV12-4,-,-,CASGEVPSINQSQHF,TGTGCCAGCGGAGAGGTCCCATCAATCAATCAGTCCCAGCATTTT
TRBJ2-2,TRBV20-1,-,-,CSARRRGRFDGELFF,TGCAGCGCTCGGAGGAGGGGCCGCTTCGACGGGGAGCTGTTTTTT
TRBJ2-2,TRBV6-1,-,-,CASSVQGSGELFF,TGTGCCAGCAGTGTTCAGGGGAGCGGGGAGCTGTTTTTT
TRBJ2-1,TRBV19,-,-,CASQTETGRNEQFF,TGTGCCAGTCAGACCGAGACAGGTCGGAATGAGCAGTTCTTC